The rows below give T cell receptor beta chains drawn from one sample of a study of blood T cells in healthy people across ages. A single record per CDR3 protein comes from TCRdb applying MiXCR to the 5' RACE reads. The data show 1.8 million or so distinct CDR3 sequences, about 39% seen once. The sequenced material came from blood. The receptors here all came from a human donor in good health. Both conserved end residues are part of each CDR3. The D gene is left open where the match is weak. Size values are once, few and many counts, or a class for expanded clones, and some rows have none.

>.|TRBV4-2|TRBJ2-3|few
CASSQVGPPPTQYF
TGTGCCAGCAGCCAAGTCGGTCCACCCCCGACGCAGTATTTT
>.|TRBV7-7|TRBJ2-3|few
CASSLGARGATTTDTQYF
TGTGCCAGCAGCTTAGGGGCCCGGGGGGCCACCACCACAGATACGCAGTATTTT
>.|TRBV2|TRBJ1-1|few
CASQATGYTEAFF
TGTGCCAGCCAGGCAACAGGGTACACTGAAGCTTTCTTT
>TRBD2|TRBV3-1|TRBJ2-5|.
CASSHGTSGVGDETQYF
TGTGCCAGCAGCCACGGGACTAGCGGGGTGGGGGATGAGACCCAGTACTTC
>.|TRBV29-1|TRBJ1-1|.
CSVEGGPNAEAFF
TGCAGCGTTGAGGGGGGGCCGAATGCAGAAGCTTTCTTT
>.|TRBV28|TRBJ2-5|.
CASSPPQKTQYF
TGTGCCAGCAGTCCCCCCCAAAAAACCCAGTACTTC
>TRBD1|TRBV15|TRBJ2-5|.
CATSRDLGGGTGQETQYF
TGTGCCACCAGCAGAGATTTGGGCGGTGGGACAGGGCAGGAGACCCAGTACTTC
>.|TRBV7-6|TRBJ2-7|.
CASSPIVGSEQYF
TGTGCCAGCAGCCCGATAGTAGGAAGCGAGCAGTACTTC
>TRBD1|TRBV24-1|TRBJ2-5|few
CATSDTGQQETQYF
TGTGCCACCAGTGACACGGGACAGCAAGAGACCCAGTACTTC
>.|TRBV12-1|TRBJ1-5|.
CASSFYGGQPQHF
TGTGCCAGCAGCTTTTACGGCGGTCAGCCCCAGCATTTT
>.|TRBV12-3/TRBV12-4|TRBJ2-6|many
CASRDSSSGANVLTF
TGTGCCAGCAGGGACAGTTCCTCTGGGGCCAACGTCCTGACTTTC
>TRBD2|TRBV20-1|TRBJ2-3|.
CSARDGAGESTDTQYF
TGCAGTGCTAGAGATGGGGCGGGAGAGAGCACAGATACGCAGTATTTT
>.|TRBV11-2|TRBJ2-3|once
CASTPLASTDTQYF
TGTGCCAGCACGCCCTTGGCGAGCACAGATACGCAGTATTTT
>.|TRBV5-8|TRBJ2-5|.
CASSHLMGDETQYF
TGTGCCAGCAGCCATCTCATGGGGGACGAGACCCAGTACTTC
>.|TRBV5-5|TRBJ2-5|.
CASSLRWGVRETQYF
TGTGCCAGCAGCTTACGTTGGGGGGTCCGAGAGACCCAGTACTTC